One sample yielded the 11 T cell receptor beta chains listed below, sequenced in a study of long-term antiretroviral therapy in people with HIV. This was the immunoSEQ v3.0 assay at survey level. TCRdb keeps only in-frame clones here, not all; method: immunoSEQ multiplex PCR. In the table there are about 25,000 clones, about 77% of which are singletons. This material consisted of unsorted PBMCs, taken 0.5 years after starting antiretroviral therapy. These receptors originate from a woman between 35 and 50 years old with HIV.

CDR3 nucleotide sequence: TGTGCCAGCAGCTTGGGTGTGGGGAACTATGGCTACACCTTC. Its protein is CASSLGVGNYGYTF. This sequence joins TRBV5-8 and TRBJ1-2; the D is unclear. The V gene's germline CDR1 is SGHTS and CDR2 YDEGEE. The CDR3 is 14 amino acids. Between the trimmed V and J ends, which lost 0 bases and 2 bases, there was a span of 8 bases.

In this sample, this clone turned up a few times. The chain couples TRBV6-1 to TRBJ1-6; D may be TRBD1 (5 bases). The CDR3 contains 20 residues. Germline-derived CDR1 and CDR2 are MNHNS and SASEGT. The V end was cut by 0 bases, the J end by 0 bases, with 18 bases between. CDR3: CASSEAFNRGMSSYNSPLHF. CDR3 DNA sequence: TGTGCCAGCAGTGAAGCTTTTAATAGGGGCATGAGCTCCTATAATTCACCCCTCCACTTT.

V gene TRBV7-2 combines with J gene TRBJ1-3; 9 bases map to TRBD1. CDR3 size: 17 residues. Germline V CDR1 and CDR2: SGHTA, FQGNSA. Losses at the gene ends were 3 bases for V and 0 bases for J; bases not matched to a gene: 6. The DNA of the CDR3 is TGTGCCAGCAGCTTCACAGGGGGCCCCAGCTCTGGAAACACCATATATTTT. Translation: CASSFTGGPSSGNTIYF. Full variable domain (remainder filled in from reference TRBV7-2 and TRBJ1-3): GAGVSQSPSNKVTEKGKDVELRCDPISGHTALYWYRQSLGQGLEFLIYFQGNSAPDKSGLPSDRFSAERTGGSVSTLTIQRTQQEDSAVYLCASSFTGGPSSGNTIYFGEGSWLTVV.

The CDR3 coding sequence is TGTGCCAGCCGCATAACAGGGGACTATGGCTACACCTTC. Amino acids: CASRITGDYGYTF. V gene TRBV2 combines with J gene TRBJ1-2, with TRBD1 matching 7 bases. J was trimmed by 3 bases and V by 8 bases; bases with no gene match: 6. The CDR3 covers 13 residues. CDR1 and CDR2 from the germline V gene are SNHLY and FYNNEI.

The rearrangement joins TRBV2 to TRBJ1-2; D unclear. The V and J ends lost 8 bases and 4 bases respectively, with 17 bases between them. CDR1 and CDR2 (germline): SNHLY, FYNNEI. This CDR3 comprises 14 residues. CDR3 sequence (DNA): TGTGCCAGCGTAGGACTCCCTGGAAGCTATGGCTACACCTTC. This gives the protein CASVGLPGSYGYTF.

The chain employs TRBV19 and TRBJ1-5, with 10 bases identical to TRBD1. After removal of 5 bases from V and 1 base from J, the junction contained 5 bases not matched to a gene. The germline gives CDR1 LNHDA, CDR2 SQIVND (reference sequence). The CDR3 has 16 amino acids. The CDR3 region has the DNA TGTGCCAGTAGTCGACAGGGGGCTAGGAGCAATCAGCCCCAGCATTTT. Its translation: CASSRQGARSNQPQHF.

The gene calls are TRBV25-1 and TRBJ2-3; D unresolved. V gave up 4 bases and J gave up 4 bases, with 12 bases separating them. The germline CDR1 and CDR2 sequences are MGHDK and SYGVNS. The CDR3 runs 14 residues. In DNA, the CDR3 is TGTGCCAGCAGTGGGAGTCTTACCCCAGATACGCAGTATTTT. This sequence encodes CASSGSLTPDTQYF.

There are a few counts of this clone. The CDR3 DNA is TGCGCCAGCAGCGTAGACAGGGCTTACGAGCAGTACTTC. Protein sequence: CASSVDRAYEQYF. The chain recombines TRBV5-1 with TRBJ2-7; 7 positions agree with TRBD1. Per the germline V gene, CDR1 is SGHRS and CDR2 is YFSETQ. V was pared by 4 bases and J by 4 bases, with 5 bases of the junction left unmatched. The CDR3 spans 13 residues.

CDR3: CASSPAQGREQYF. In DNA, the CDR3 is TGTGCCAGCTCACCAGCTCAGGGGCGCGAGCAGTACTTC. The chain recombines TRBV18 with TRBJ2-7; D is perhaps TRBD1 (6 bases). V was trimmed by 2 bases and J by 6 bases, leaving 11 bases between them. CDR1 and CDR2 from the germline V gene are KGHSH and LQKENI. The CDR3 runs to 13 residues.

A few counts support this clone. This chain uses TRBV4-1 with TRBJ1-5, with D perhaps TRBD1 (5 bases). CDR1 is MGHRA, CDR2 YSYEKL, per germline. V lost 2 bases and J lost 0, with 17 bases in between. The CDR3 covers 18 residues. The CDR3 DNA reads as TGCGCCAGCAGCCAACCAAGAACGACAGAAATTAGCAATCAGCCCCAGCATTTT. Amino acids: CASSQPRTTEISNQPQHF.

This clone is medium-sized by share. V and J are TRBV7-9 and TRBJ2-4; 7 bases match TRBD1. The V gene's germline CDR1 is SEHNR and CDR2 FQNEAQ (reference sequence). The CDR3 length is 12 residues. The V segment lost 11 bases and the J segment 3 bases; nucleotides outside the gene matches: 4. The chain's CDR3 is CAGWDSKNIQYF. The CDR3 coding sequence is TGTGCCGGATGGGACAGCAAAAACATTCAGTACTTC.